The 23 T cell receptor beta chains listed next were all sequenced from one sample in a study of OX40 agonist ivuxolimab in advanced cancers. Libraries were prepared by immunoSEQ multiplex PCR; TCRdb keeps only in-frame clonotypes and omits some of them. This sample has around 140,000 clones; about nine tenths occur once, and the top ten carry about 1.1%. The source was CD4+ or CD8+ T cells sorted from blood, collected in a trial of the OX40 agonist ivuxolimab. These receptors came from an adult with an advanced solid tumor such as melanoma, head and neck, liver or kidney cancer.

The chain recombines TRBV7-9 with TRBJ2-4; unclear D gene. Trimming shortened V by 5 bases and J by 7 bases, and 6 bases separated the two germline ends. Germline CDR1 SEHNR, CDR2 FQNEAQ (reference sequence). This CDR3 has 11 amino acids. CDR3 nucleotide sequence: TGTGCCAGCAGCCTCCGGAACATTCAGTACTTC. This translates into CASSLRNIQYF.

This chain connects TRBV28 to TRBJ1-1, with unresolved D. There are 13 residues in the CDR3. The V end was cut by 5 bases, the J end by 0 bases, with 7 bases between. Per germline, CDR1 MDHEN and CDR2 SYDVKM. This CDR3 reads CASSGQLNTEAFF. The CDR3 DNA sequence: TGTGCCAGCAGTGGGCAGTTGAACACTGAAGCTTTCTTT.

The chain recombines TRBV27 with TRBJ2-7; TRBD2 aligns across 10 bases. CDR3 length: 15 amino acids. Trimming at V came to 5 bases and at J to 6 bases, leaving 10 bases not matched to a gene. The germline V gene has CDR1 MNHEY and CDR2 SMNVEV (reference sequence). This CDR3 reads CASSPQLAGPSEQYF. The CDR3 nucleotides are TGTGCCAGCAGTCCGCAACTAGCGGGACCCTCCGAGCAGTACTTC.

The chain has TRBV15 and TRBJ2-7; the match to TRBD2 covers 7 bases. The trim removed 1 base at V and 6 bases at J, leaving 12 bases unmatched. The CDR3 totals 16 residues. Germline CDR1 reads LNHNV; CDR2 reads YYDKDF (reference sequence). CDR3 coding DNA: TGTGCCACCAGCAGAGGATCCGGAGGGAGGGCCGTCGAGCAGTACTTC. This translates into CATSRGSGGRAVEQYF.

The rearrangement uses TRBV2 and TRBJ2-7; 7 bases fit TRBD1. With 6 bases clipped from V and 7 bases from J, the junction kept 15 bases outside the gene matches. The CDR3 loop spans 15 amino acids. The germline V gene encodes CDR1 SNHLY and CDR2 FYNNEI. CDR3 residues: CASSAIRTGQGEQYF. CDR3 sequence (DNA): TGTGCCAGCAGCGCCATTAGGACAGGCCAGGGGGAGCAGTACTTC.

V is TRBV11-2 and J is TRBJ1-5; D is ambiguous. Trimming stripped 2 bases from V and 3 bases from J, with 5 bases between. The CDR3 sequence is 13 residues long. Germline CDR1 and CDR2: SGHAT and FQNNGV. CDR3 loop: CASSLYNNQPQHF. The CDR3 DNA is TGTGCCAGCAGCTTATATAACAATCAGCCCCAGCATTTT.

V gene TRBV19 combines with J gene TRBJ1-1, with D hard to call. V was pared by 5 bases and J by 5 bases, with 15 bases between. CDR3 length equals 14 residues. Germline CDR1 is LNHDA and CDR2 is SQIVND (reference sequence). The CDR3 reads CASSFPRTQTEAFF. The CDR3 DNA reads TGTGCCAGTAGTTTTCCCCGGACGCAGACTGAAGCTTTCTTT.

The chain couples TRBV28 to TRBJ2-7; 7 bases fit TRBD1. CDR1 is MDHEN, CDR2 SYDVKM, per germline. The CDR3 sequence is 12 residues long. J was trimmed by 4 bases and V by 4 bases; bases with no gene match: 1. This chain's CDR3 is CASSSGQYEQYF. In DNA form, the CDR3 reads TGTGCCAGCAGTTCGGGACAGTACGAGCAGTACTTC.

The CDR3 is CASSQGTSGSGSDTQYF. Here the CDR3 DNA reads TGTGCCAGCTCACAAGGAACTAGCGGGAGCGGTTCAGATACGCAGTATTTT. This rearrangement joins TRBV18 to TRBJ2-3, with 11 bases identical to TRBD2. The CDR3 is 17 amino acids. J gave up 4 bases and V 4 bases, and 10 bases lay outside the gene matches. CDR1 and CDR2 (germline): KGHSH, LQKENI.

The chain employs TRBV11-2 and TRBJ2-7; 9 bases line up with TRBD1. Unmatched junction bases numbered 2, after V lost 6 bases and J lost 5 bases. The germline gives CDR1 SGHAT, CDR2 FQNNGV. The CDR3 has 12 amino acids. The CDR3 sequence: CASSRDRDEQYF. The CDR3 DNA sequence: TGTGCCAGCAGTCGGGACAGGGACGAGCAGTACTTC.

The chain employs TRBV6-5 and TRBJ2-2, with TRBD2 identical over 11 bases. This CDR3 has 14 residues. J gave up 7 bases and V 7 bases, and 5 bases lay outside the gene matches. Germline V gives CDR1 MNHEY, CDR2 SVGAGI. The CDR3 DNA is TGTGCCAGCACCACTAGCGGGAGTATCGGGGAGCTGTTTTTT. Translation gives CASTTSGSIGELFF.

This sequence joins TRBV7-9 and TRBJ2-1; D is undetermined. The CDR3 runs 16 residues. Trimming left V 5 bases short and J 1 base short, with 15 bases between. Germline V gene lookup returns CDR1 SEHNR and CDR2 FQNEAQ (reference sequence). The CDR3 DNA sequence: TGTGCCAGCAGCCCCCCCCGACGCTCGTCCTACAATGAGCAGTTCTTC. Translation: CASSPPRRSSYNEQFF.

As concerns this clone: This CDR3 is also generated by other DNA sequences in the sample. The chain couples TRBV10-3 to TRBJ1-2; 7 bases are a match to TRBD1. The ends lost 4 bases at V and 0 bases at J; junction bases unmatched: 2. Germline V lookup: CDR1 ENHRY, CDR2 SYGVKD. The CDR3 contains 14 residues. Here the CDR3 reads CAISGQGANYGYTF. The CDR3 nucleotides are TGTGCCATCAGTGGACAGGGAGCTAACTATGGCTACACCTTC.

J is TRBJ2-7 and V is TRBV5-4; D gene unclear. Trimming removed 2 bases at V and 4 bases at J, with 7 bases between. Germline-derived CDR1 and CDR2 are SGHNT and YYREEE (reference sequence). This CDR3 is built from 12 residues. The DNA of the CDR3 is TGTGCCAGCAGCTTTTCAGCTTACGAGCAGTACTTC. Amino acids: CASSFSAYEQYF.

In its sample, this clone was seen once. The chain joins TRBV7-9 to TRBJ1-4, with D tentatively TRBD1 (6 bases). The CDR3 consists of 15 residues. Trimming left V 6 bases short and J 2 bases short, with 13 bases between. CDR1 is SEHNR and CDR2 is FQNEAQ in the germline V gene (reference sequence). CDR3 region: CASSGGGSTNEKLFF. DNA of the CDR3: TGTGCCAGCAGTGGAGGGGGGTCCACTAATGAAAAACTGTTTTTT.

V is TRBV30 and J is TRBJ1-3; the D is unclear. CDR1 is GTSNPN and CDR2 is SVGIG in the germline V gene (reference sequence). This CDR3 contains 14 residues. Trimming took off 4 bases at V and 2 bases at J, with 12 bases between the two ends. This chain's CDR3 is CAWNEGNTGNTIYF. Written as DNA, the CDR3 is TGTGCCTGGAACGAGGGAAATACTGGAAACACCATATATTTT. The whole variable domain, filled in from reference TRBV30 and TRBJ1-3, reads SQTIHQWPATLVQPVGSPLSLECTVEGTSNPNLYWYRQAAGRGLQLLFYSVGIGQISSEVPQNLSASRPQDRQFILSSKKLLLSDSGFYLCAWNEGNTGNTIYFGEGSWLTVV.

The chain links TRBV5-4 to TRBJ1-1, with 8 bases fitting TRBD1. Trimming removed 3 bases from V and 7 bases from J; junction bases left unmatched: 11. Germline CDR1 reads SGHNT; CDR2 reads YYREEE (reference sequence). The CDR3 totals 15 residues. This CDR3 is CASSSPPAGGREAFF. The CDR3 bases are TGTGCCAGCAGCTCCCCGCCCGCAGGGGGCCGTGAAGCTTTCTTT. Filled out from reference TRBV5-4 and TRBJ1-1, the complete variable domain reads ETGVTQSPTHLIKTRGQQVTLRCSSQSGHNTVSWYQQALGQGPQFIFQYYREEENGRGNFPPRFSGLQFPNYSSELNVNALELDDSALYLCASSSPPAGGREAFFGQGTRLTVV.

The J gene is TRBJ1-2, the V gene TRBV18; D remains ambiguous. CDR3 length: 14 amino acids. CDR1 is KGHSH, CDR2 LQKENI, per germline. The V and J ends lost 0 bases and 4 bases respectively, with 9 bases between them. The CDR3 region has the DNA TGTGCCAGCTCACCACCCGCCCCTAGCTATGGCTACACCTTC. This encodes CASSPPAPSYGYTF.

The chain has TRBV19 and TRBJ1-3; D is undetermined. CDR3 length equals 15 residues. Germline CDR1 and CDR2: LNHDA and SQIVND (reference sequence). The V gene lost 5 bases and the J gene lost 0 bases, with 11 bases spanning the gap. This CDR3 is CASSPLVNSGNTIYF. The CDR3 nucleotides read TGTGCCAGTAGTCCCCTAGTGAACTCTGGAAACACCATATATTTT.

The chain combines TRBV18 with TRBJ2-1; no reliable D call. CDR3 length equals 15 residues. Per the germline V gene, CDR1 is KGHSH and CDR2 is LQKENI. Trimming took off 7 bases at V and 0 bases at J, with 13 bases between the two ends. The CDR3 sequence: CASCLAALSYNEQFF. DNA of the CDR3: TGTGCCAGCTGTCTGGCAGCCCTCTCCTACAATGAGCAGTTCTTC.

The chain carries TRBV14 and TRBJ1-1; 8 bases match TRBD1. This CDR3 comprises 14 residues. J gave up 6 bases and V 4 bases, and 7 bases lay outside the gene matches. Per the germline V gene, CDR1 is SGHDN and CDR2 is FVKESK. DNA for the CDR3: TGTGCCAGCAGCCGACAGGGGTCGGCGGCTGAAGCTTTCTTT. It translates to CASSRQGSAAEAFF.

CDR3 bases: TGTGCCAGCAGCGGGGCCGGACAGAACCAAGAGACCCAGTACTTC. Its protein product is CASSGAGQNQETQYF. The V and J genes are TRBV28 and TRBJ2-5; tentatively, D is TRBD1 (6 bases). The V gene lost 6 bases and the J gene lost 0 bases, with 14 bases spanning the gap. Germline-derived CDR1 and CDR2 are MDHEN and SYDVKM. CDR3 length: 15 residues.

The V gene is TRBV19, the J gene TRBJ2-1; D is undetermined. This CDR3 has 14 residues. CDR1 is LNHDA and CDR2 is SQIVND in the germline V gene (reference sequence). V dropped 8 bases and J dropped 2 bases, with 13 bases sitting between them. CDR3 in amino acids: CASARSSPYNEQFF. Written as DNA, the CDR3 is TGTGCCAGTGCGAGATCCTCCCCCTACAATGAGCAGTTCTTC.